This T cell receptor beta chain was sequenced during a study of OX40 agonist ivuxolimab in advanced cancers. Study in general: Patient treatment consisted of intravenous ivuxolimab administration every 2 weeks at 0.01 to 10 mg/kg. Patients with hepatocellular carcinoma, melanoma, renal cell or head and neck cancer made up the dose-escalation patients.

This CDR3 has 14 residues. Germline V gives CDR1 SQVTM, CDR2 ANQGSEA. V lost 7 bases and J 4 bases, leaving 16 bases between the germline ends. The table came from immunoSEQ multiplex PCR; TCRdb's copy has only in-frame clones and leaves some out. The sample holds tens of thousands of clones; about nine tenths are singletons and the top ten take 6% to 8%. The rearrangement joins TRBV29-1 to TRBJ1-4, with D perhaps TRBD1 (5 bases). The receptor was derived from an adult with an advanced solid tumor such as melanoma, head and neck, liver or kidney cancer. The starting material was CD4+ or CD8+ T cells sorted from blood, obtained in a trial of the OX40 agonist ivuxolimab. The CDR3 is CSATGTSSNEKLFF. In DNA, the CDR3 is TGCAGCGCAACGGGGACGTCCAGTAATGAAAAACTGTTTTTT.